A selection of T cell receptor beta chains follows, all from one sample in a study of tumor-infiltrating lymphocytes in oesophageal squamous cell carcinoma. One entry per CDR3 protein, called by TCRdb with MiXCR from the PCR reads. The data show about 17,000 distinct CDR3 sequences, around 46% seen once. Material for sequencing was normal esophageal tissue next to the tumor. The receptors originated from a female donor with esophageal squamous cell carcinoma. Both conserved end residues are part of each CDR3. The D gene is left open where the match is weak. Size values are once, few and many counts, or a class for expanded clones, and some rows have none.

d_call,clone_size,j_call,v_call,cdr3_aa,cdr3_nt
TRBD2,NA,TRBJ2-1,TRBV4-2,CASSPIGRERDEQFF,TGTGCCAGCAGCCCCATTGGGCGGGAGAGGGATGAGCAGTTCTTC
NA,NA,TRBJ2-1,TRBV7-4,CASSLSDSNNEQFF,TGTGCCAGCAGCTTGAGCGACTCAAACAATGAGCAGTTCTTC
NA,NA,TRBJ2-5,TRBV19,CASSITGTSQETQYF,TGTGCCAGTAGTATAACCGGGACCTCCCAAGAGACCCAGTACTTC
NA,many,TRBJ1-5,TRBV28,CASSLPGHANQPQHF,TGTGCCAGCAGTTTACCGGGACACGCCAATCAGCCCCAGCATTTT
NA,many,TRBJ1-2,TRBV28,CASSLGSYGYTF,TGTGCCAGCAGTTTAGGGTCCTATGGCTACACCTTC
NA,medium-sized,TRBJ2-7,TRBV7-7,CASSNGVLQSSYNEQYF,TGTGCTAGCAGTAACGGGGTCCTGCAGAGCTCCTACAATGAGCAGTACTTC
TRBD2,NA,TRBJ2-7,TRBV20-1,CSARVSAGVHEQYF,TGCAGTGCTAGAGTATCGGCGGGAGTCCACGAGCAGTACTTC
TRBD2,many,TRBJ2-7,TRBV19,CASSIDRTGGRQEQYF,TGTGCCAGTAGTATAGATCGGACGGGAGGCCGACAAGAGCAGTACTTC
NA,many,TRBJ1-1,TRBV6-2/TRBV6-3,CASSYSNRPEAFF,TGTGCCAGCAGTTACTCGAACAGGCCTGAAGCTTTCTTT
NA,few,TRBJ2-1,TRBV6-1,CASTIYNEQFF,TGTGCCAGCACGATATATAATGAGCAGTTCTTC
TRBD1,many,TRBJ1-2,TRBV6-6,CASSYGQGAGGYTF,TGTGCCAGCAGTTACGGCCAGGGGGCGGGTGGCTACACCTTC
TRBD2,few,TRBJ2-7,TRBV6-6,CASSPLTSSGSGYEQYF,TGTGCCAGCAGTCCCCTTACCTCTAGCGGGAGTGGCTACGAGCAGTACTTC
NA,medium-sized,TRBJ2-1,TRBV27,CASSLRASRSYNEQFF,TGTGCCAGCAGTTTACGGGCCTCGCGCTCCTACAATGAGCAGTTCTTC
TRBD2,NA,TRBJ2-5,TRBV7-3,CAALASGRETQYF,TGTGCAGCCCTAGCTAGCGGGAGGGAGACCCAGTACTTC
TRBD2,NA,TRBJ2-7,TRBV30,CAWTPIPSGSYEQYF,TGTGCCTGGACCCCCATCCCTAGCGGATCCTACGAGCAGTACTTC
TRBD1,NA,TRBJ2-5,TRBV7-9,CASSLIRGQQETQYF,TGTGCCAGCAGCTTAATAAGGGGACAGCAAGAGACCCAGTACTTC
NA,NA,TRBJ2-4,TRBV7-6,CASSFSGAGEQYF,TGTGCCAGCAGCTTCTCCGGGGCGGGTGAGCAGTACTTC
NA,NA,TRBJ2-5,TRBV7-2,CASSKQAQETQYF,TGTGCCAGCAGCAAACAAGCCCAGGAGACCCAGTACTTC
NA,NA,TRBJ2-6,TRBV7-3,CASSPWGRISGANVLTF,TGTGCCAGCAGCCCTTGGGGGCGGATCTCTGGGGCCAACGTCCTGACTTTC
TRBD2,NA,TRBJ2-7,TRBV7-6,CASSSTSGVLGEQYF,TGTGCCAGCAGCTCGACTAGCGGGGTATTGGGTGAGCAGTACTTC
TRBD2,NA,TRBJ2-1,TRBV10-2,CASSETGGRQETQLF,TGCGCCAGCAGTGAGACGGGAGGGCGCCAAGAGACCCAGCTCTTC
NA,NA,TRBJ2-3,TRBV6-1,CDSTGGGANTGELYF,TGTGACAGCACCGGTGGGGGGGCGAACACCGGGGAGCTGTATTTT
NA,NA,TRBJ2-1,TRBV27,CASRIYHEQFF,TGTGCCAGCAGGATTTACCATGAGCAGTTCTTC